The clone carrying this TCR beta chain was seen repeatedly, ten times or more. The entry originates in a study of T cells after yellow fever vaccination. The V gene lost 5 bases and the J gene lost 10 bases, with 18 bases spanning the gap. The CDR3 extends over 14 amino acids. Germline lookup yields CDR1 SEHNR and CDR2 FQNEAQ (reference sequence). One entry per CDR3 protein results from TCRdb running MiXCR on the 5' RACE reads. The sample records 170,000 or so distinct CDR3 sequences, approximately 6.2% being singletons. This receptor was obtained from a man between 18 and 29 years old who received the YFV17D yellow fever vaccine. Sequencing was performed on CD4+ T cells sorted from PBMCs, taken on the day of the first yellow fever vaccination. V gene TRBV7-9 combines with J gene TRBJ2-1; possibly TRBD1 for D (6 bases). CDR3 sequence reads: CASSPSKGVGEQFF. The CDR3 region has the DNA TGTGCCAGCAGCCCAAGCAAGGGGGTTGGCGAGCAGTTCTTC. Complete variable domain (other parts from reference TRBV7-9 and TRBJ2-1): DTGVSQNPRHKITKRGQNVTFRCDPISEHNRLYWYRQTLGQGPEFLTYFQNEAQLEKSRLLSDRFSAERPKGSFSTLEIQRTEQGDSAMYLCASSPSKGVGEQFFGPGTRLTVL.